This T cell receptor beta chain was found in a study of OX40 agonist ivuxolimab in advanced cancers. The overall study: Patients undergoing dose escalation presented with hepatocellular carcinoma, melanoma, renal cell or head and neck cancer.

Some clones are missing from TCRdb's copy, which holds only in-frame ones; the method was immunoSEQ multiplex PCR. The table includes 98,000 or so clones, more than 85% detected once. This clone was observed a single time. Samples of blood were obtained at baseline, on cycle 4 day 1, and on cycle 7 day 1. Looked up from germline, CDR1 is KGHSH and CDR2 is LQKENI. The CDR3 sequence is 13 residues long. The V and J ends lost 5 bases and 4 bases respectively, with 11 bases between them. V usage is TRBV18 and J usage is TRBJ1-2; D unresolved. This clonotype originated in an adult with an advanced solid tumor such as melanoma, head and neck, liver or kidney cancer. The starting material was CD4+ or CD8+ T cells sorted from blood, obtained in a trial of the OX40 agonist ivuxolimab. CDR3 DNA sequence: TGTGCCAGCTCATTCCGGGCGGCCTATGGCTACACCTTC. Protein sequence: CASSFRAAYGYTF.